This TCR beta chain comes out of a study of naive CD8 T cells in extremely preterm neonates listed by TCRdb under 2017. Turning to the overall study: An age range of 25-50 years is given for the adult participants in the abstract, whereas a range of 20-50 years is given in the methods. The study compared TCRbeta CDR3 repertoires of sorted naive CD8+ T cells across four age groups: extremely preterm neonates, term neonates, young children and adults.

A two-step, bias-controlled multiplex PCR was used to amplify TCRbeta CDR3 regions from genomic DNA. Primers specific for every TRBV and TRBJ gene segment were used in the multiplex PCR. The immunoSEQ Assay was used to generate TCRbeta repertoire data. In the paper's pipeline: To merge closely related sequences, reads went through filtering and clustering using a relative-frequency ratio and a modified nearest-neighbor algorithm. IMGT annotation was the basis for assigning V, D and J genes to CDR3 sequences. Template counts were corrected for PCR amplification bias by normalization and were quantified against synthetic TCR CDR3 analog sequences. Analyses were restricted to unique productive sequences, meaning in-frame CDR3 sequences without stop codons. The immunoSEQ Analyzer software was used to calculate iChao1 richness and clonality, with clonality defined as 1 minus Pielou's evenness. Depending on the Shapiro-Wilk normality results, either Student's t-test or a non-parametric test was run in JMP for statistical testing. This immuneACCESS table, as held by TCRdb, lists in-frame sequences with V and J called but not all clones. Of the missing ones, under half trace to an unresolved V gene in checked studies; the others have no known cause. The DNA gave D and trimming, while V, J and clone size come from that table. The sample includes fewer than 9,000 clones, with about 98% observed a single time. In total, the top ten clones hold 2.5% to 3.5% of the sample.

Points on this clone: Its antigen is unknown. Base qualities are not provided; no much larger clone lies one nucleotide away.

The paper's findings and limits, for the study overall: Preterm CDR3s were shorter, with fewer N additions and less junctional trimming, and were closer to germline than those of older groups. To track T cell development within individuals, the authors urged prospective longitudinal studies of preterm and term neonates. A larger fraction of CDR3 nucleotide sequences was shared among preterm neonates (around 2.7%) than among term neonates (around 0.4%), young children (0.03%) and adults (around 0.01%). Significantly lower iChao1 richness than in all other age groups (p < 0.05) and an even clone distribution were observed in preterm neonates, indicating a less rich repertoire. As limitations, the authors pointed to a small sample size and variable productive template counts among preterm samples.

The junction shows trimming of 8 bases on V and 5 bases on J, plus 21 bases between the germline ends. The CDR3 covers 16 residues, taking in both the cysteine and the phenylalanine. The retained sequence is limited to the CDR3, 48 bases, with the frame set at the first base. CDR1 MDHEN and CDR2 SYDVKM are derived from the germline V gene. The peripheral blood donors were five healthy children aged about 15-60 months who were having elective routine surgery, plus five healthy nonsmoking adults. The adult controls were healthy nonsmokers between about 18 and 55 years old, with a median age of around 36 years. A FACSAria III cell sorter was used to sort live, Annexin V-negative naive CD8+ T cells (CD3+CD8+CD45RA+CCR7+). Per sample, between roughly 18,000 and 100,000 naive CD8+ T cells were obtained by sorting. Ficoll-Paque density gradient centrifugation of diluted blood was used to isolate mononuclear cells. Mononuclear cells were cryopreserved in around 10% DMSO with approximately 90% FBS and stored long term at -150°C before sorting. Annexin V and antibodies against CD3, CD8, CCR7 and CD45RA were used to stain the thawed cells. The DNeasy Blood and Tissue Kit was used to extract genomic DNA from sorted cell pellets that had been snap-frozen.

This sequence originates from a human donor in good health. Sample: naive CD8+ T cells from blood. The V and J segments used are TRBV28 and TRBJ1-4, with the D gene call left open. The CDR3 loop reads CASLSPTIPGNEKLFF. At the DNA level, the sequence is TGTGCCAGCCTTTCCCCAACGATCCCCGGGAATGAAAAACTGTTTTTT.